This T cell receptor (beta chain) was sequenced during a study of early T cells in non-severe SARS-CoV-2 infection. TCRdb re-analysed the 5' RACE reads in MiXCR, keeping a single row per CDR3 protein. The table records fewer than 130,000 distinct CDR3 sequences, roughly 12% of them present only once. V was pared by 4 bases and J by 6 bases, with 17 bases between. Looked up from germline, CDR1 is SGHRS and CDR2 is YFSETQ. CDR3 length equals 15 residues. This clonotype has a handful of counts. The gene calls are TRBV5-1 and TRBJ2-1, with D perhaps given as TRBD1 or TRBD2 (5 bases each). The clonotype comes from an adult who was a healthcare worker with PCR-confirmed SARS-CoV-2 infection or an uninfected control (not recorded which). This sample comprised whole blood, obtained at baseline. CDR3 residues: CASSPGDRGGNEQFF. CDR3 nucleotide sequence: TGCGCCAGCAGCCCCGGGGATAGGGGTGGCAATGAGCAGTTCTTC.